These 3 T cell receptor beta chains came from one sample sequenced in a study of memory CD4+ T cells and cytomegalovirus serostatus. Single viable CD3+CD4+CD8-CD45RO+ cells were sorted as the memory CD4+ T cells. Sequenced by immunoSEQ multiplex PCR; TCRdb stores in-frame clones only, minus some. The profile shows some 27,000 clones, 75% of them singletons. Sequencing was carried out using memory CD4+ T cells from blood. Receptors were obtained from an adult in good health and CMV-seronegative.

This chain's CDR3 is CAVSSDGPYEQYF. DNA of the CDR3: TGTGCCGTTAGTTCTGACGGACCCTACGAGCAGTACTTC. This chain uses TRBV28 with TRBJ2-7, with D uncertain. The CDR3 loop spans 13 amino acids. V lost 11 bases and J lost 2, with 16 bases in between. Looked up from germline, CDR1 is MDHEN and CDR2 is SYDVKM.

The chain employs TRBV4-2 and TRBJ1-2, with a tentative D call TRBD1 (5 bases). The V gene's germline CDR1 is LGHNA and CDR2 YNFKEQ. The CDR3 is made up of 19 amino acids. With 0 bases removed from V and 4 bases from J, the gap between germline ends came to 24 bases. In nucleotides, the CDR3 is TGTGCCAGCAGCCAAGAAGCTACCCAGGGTGATACGGGATTCTATGGCTACACCTTC. The encoded protein is CASSQEATQGDTGFYGYTF.

V and J are TRBV7-9 and TRBJ2-7; no clear D. The V and J ends lost 1 base and 0 bases respectively, with 7 bases between them. There are 14 residues in the CDR3. Germline CDR1 is SEHNR and CDR2 is FQNEAQ (reference sequence). The CDR3 nucleotides read TGTGCCAGCAGCTTAGACAGCAACTCCTACGAGCAGTACTTC. This gives the protein CASSLDSNSYEQYF.